This section outlines one T cell receptor (beta chain) sequence together with its context. This sample was included in a study of T cell clones after liver transplantation. Per germline, CDR1 MNHEY and CDR2 SMNVEV (reference sequence). V was shortened by 5 bases and J by 2 bases, with 9 bases between the two germline ends. This CDR3 has 13 residues. This table comes from immunoSEQ multiplex PCR, and its TCRdb copy is limited to in-frame clones, with some not included. The top ten hold around 14% of the sample, which has around 51,000 clones, less than 90% seen once. This chain links TRBV27 with TRBJ1-1, with TRBD1 as a possible D gene (6 bases). This specimen was CD8+ T cells from blood, taken 12 months after liver transplant. The clonotype was recovered from a human patient who received a liver transplant. Some T cells may be the graft donor's. CDR3 in amino acids: CASSPGVNTEAFF. CDR3 DNA sequence: TGTGCCAGCAGTCCAGGGGTTAACACTGAAGCTTTCTTT.